The rows below give T cell receptor beta chains drawn from one sample of a study of blood T cell repertoires in COVID-19. Profiling relied on immunoSEQ multiplex PCR, and the TCRdb table lists in-frame clones only, not all of them. The sample includes 120,000 to 150,000 clones, approximately 81% of them seen just once. Specimen: peripheral blood. The receptors here all came from a human donor with acute or convalescent COVID-19. The donor label of this sample is uncertain. The CDR3 runs from the conserved cysteine through the conserved F or W. The D gene is left open where the match is weak. Part of the rows lack a size; the others show once, few, many or a class for expanded clones.

cdr3_nt cdr3_aa j_call d_call cdr3_length v_call clone_size
TGTGCCAGCAGCCATCGACAGGGCCCGAACACCGGGGAGCTGTTTTTT CASSHRQGPNTGELFF TRBJ2-2 TRBD1 16 TRBV3-1/TRBV3-2 .
TGCGCCAGCAGCCAAGATCTGCAGGGAAGTAGTGGCTACACCTTC CASSQDLQGSSGYTF TRBJ1-2 . 15 TRBV4-3 .
TGTGCCAGCAGCCCCTGGCGACAGGCGGAAGGAAACACCATATATTTT CASSPWRQAEGNTIYF TRBJ1-3 . 16 TRBV7-8 once
TGTGCCAGCAGGAAAGGGACTAGCGGAGATACGCAGTATTTT CASRKGTSGDTQYF TRBJ2-3 TRBD2 14 TRBV2 .
TGTGCCTGGTGTCACGGCGGGATTAGCACAGATACGCAGTATTTT CAWCHGGISTDTQYF TRBJ2-3 . 15 TRBV30 .
TGTGCCAGCAGCTCCGGGACTAGCCACAATGAGCAGTTCTTC CASSSGTSHNEQFF TRBJ2-1 TRBD2 14 TRBV28 once
TGTGCCAGCAGCTTAGATGCAAGCGGAGATACGCAGTATTTT CASSLDASGDTQYF TRBJ2-3 . 14 TRBV7-6 .
TGTGCCAGCAGCCATATCACAGGGGTGGGTGGCTACACCTTC CASSHITGVGGYTF TRBJ1-2 TRBD1 14 TRBV11-2 .
TGCAGCGTTGGTGTGGGGCTTTACGAGCAGTACTTC CSVGVGLYEQYF TRBJ2-7 . 12 TRBV29-1 .
TGTGCCAGCCACCCCGAGGGCTGGGACACCGGGGAGCTGTTTTTT CASHPEGWDTGELFF TRBJ2-2 . 15 TRBV18 .
TGTGCCAGCAGTTCGGACCAGGGGGCTACCTACGAGCAGTACTTC CASSSDQGATYEQYF TRBJ2-7 TRBD1 15 TRBV6-5 .
TGTGCCAGCAGCTTAGCCTGGACAGGGGGGATCCAAGAGACCCAGTACTTC CASSLAWTGGIQETQYF TRBJ2-5 TRBD1 17 TRBV7-2 .
TGTGCCAGCAGCTTAATCGTCCTAGCGGGCTCGGAGACCCAGTACTTC CASSLIVLAGSETQYF TRBJ2-5 TRBD2 16 TRBV7-2 .
TGTGCCAGCAGTCTGACAGGTTACAATGAGCAGTTCTTC CASSLTGYNEQFF TRBJ2-1 . 13 TRBV27 .
TGTGCCACCAGTGATCCGACAGAAAATCATGGCTACACCTTC CATSDPTENHGYTF TRBJ1-2 . 14 TRBV24-1 .
TGTGCCTGGAGTGGGCAGGGGACCTATAATTCACCCCTCCACTTT CAWSGQGTYNSPLHF TRBJ1-6 . 15 TRBV30 .
TGTGCCAGCAGCTTCCAGATGAACACTGAAGCTTTCTTT CASSFQMNTEAFF TRBJ1-1 . 13 TRBV6-2/TRBV6-3 .
TGCGCCAGCAGCCCCTTAGAGGGACAGGAGGGTGGCTACACCTTC CASSPLEGQEGGYTF TRBJ1-2 TRBD1 15 TRBV4-3 .
TGTGCCAGCAGCCAATTACAGGGGGCGAATGGCTACACCTTC CASSQLQGANGYTF TRBJ1-2 TRBD1 14 TRBV14 .